This T cell receptor beta chain is from a study of T cells in Graves' hyperthyroidism and ophthalmopathy. The source material, RNA transcripts, was used to amplify TCR beta CDR3 regions. HTBI primers drove first-round RT-PCR of the TCR CDR3. TCRdb re-called the multiplex PCR reads through MiXCR, storing one row per CDR3 protein. The sample contains hundreds of thousands of distinct CDR3 sequences, approximately 15% of which appear only once. Only a few counts were recorded for this clonotype. This TCR was sampled from a woman in her late teens or twenties with Graves' hyperthyroidism. The sequencing sample was made of blood.

The CDR3 nucleotides read TGTGCCAGCAGTTACTCGTCTCTAGCGGGAGGTACCTACAATGAGCAGTTCTTC. This codes for CASSYSSLAGGTYNEQFF. This chain connects TRBV6-2 or TRBV6-3 to TRBJ2-1; 11 nucleotides align to TRBD2. Germline CDR1 MNHEY, CDR2 SVGEGT. The CDR3 is 18 amino acids. V gave up 0 bases and J gave up 2 bases; unmatched junction bases: 6.